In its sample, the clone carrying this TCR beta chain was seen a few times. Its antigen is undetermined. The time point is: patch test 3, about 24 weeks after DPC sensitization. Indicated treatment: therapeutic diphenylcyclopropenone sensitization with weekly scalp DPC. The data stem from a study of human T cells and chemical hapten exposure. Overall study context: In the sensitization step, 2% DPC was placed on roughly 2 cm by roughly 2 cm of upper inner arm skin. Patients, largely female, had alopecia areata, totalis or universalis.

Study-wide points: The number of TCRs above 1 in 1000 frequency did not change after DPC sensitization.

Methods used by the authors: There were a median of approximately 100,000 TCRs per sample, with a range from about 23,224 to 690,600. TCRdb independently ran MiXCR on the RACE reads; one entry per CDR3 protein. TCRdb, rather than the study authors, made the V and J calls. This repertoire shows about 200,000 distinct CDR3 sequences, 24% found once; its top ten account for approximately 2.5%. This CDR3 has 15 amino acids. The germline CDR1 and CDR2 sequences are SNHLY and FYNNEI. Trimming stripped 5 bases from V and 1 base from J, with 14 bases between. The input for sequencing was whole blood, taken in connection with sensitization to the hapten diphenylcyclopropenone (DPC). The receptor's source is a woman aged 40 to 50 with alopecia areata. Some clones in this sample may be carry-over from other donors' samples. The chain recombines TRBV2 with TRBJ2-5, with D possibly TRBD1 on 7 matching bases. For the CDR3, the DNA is TGTGCCAGCAGTCGACAGGGACTTCCCCAAGAGACCCAGTACTTC. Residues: CASSRQGLPQETQYF.